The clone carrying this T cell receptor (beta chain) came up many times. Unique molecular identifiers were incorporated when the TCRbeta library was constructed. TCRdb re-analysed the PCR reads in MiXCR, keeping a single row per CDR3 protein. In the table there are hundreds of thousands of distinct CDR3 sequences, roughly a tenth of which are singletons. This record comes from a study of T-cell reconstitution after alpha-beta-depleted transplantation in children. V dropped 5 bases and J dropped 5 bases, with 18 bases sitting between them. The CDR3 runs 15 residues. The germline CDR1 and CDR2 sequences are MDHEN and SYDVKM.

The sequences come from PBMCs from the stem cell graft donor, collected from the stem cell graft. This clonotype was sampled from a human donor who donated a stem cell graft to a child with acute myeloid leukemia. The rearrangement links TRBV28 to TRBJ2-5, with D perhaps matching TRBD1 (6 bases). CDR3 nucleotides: TGTGCCAGCAGTACACTTAAGTTGGGGGCCGAGACCCAGTACTTC. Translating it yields CASSTLKLGAETQYF.